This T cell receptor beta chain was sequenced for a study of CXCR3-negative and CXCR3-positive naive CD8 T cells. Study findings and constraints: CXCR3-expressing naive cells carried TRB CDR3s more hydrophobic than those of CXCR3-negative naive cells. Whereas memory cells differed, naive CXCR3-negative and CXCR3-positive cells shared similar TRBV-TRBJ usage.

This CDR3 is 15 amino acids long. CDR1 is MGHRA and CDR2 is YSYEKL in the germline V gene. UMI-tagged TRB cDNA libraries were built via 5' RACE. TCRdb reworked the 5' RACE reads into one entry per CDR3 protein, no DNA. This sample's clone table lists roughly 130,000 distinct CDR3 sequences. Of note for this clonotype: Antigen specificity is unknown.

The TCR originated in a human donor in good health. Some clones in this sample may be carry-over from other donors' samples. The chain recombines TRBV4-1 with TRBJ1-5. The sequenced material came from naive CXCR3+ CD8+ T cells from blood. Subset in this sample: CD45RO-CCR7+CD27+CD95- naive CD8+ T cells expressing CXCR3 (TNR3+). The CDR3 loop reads CASSQGAAQYQPQHF.